These T cell receptor beta chains were read from a single sample in a study of CD8 T cells in Susac syndrome. TCRdb called the immunoSEQ multiplex PCR reads again in MiXCR, with one record for every CDR3 protein. The sample gives roughly 330,000 distinct CDR3 sequences, 92% of which show up once; approximately 0.065% is in the top ten. Sequences were obtained from CD4+ T cells from PBMCs. Receptor source: a human donor with multiple sclerosis. Both conserved end residues are part of each CDR3. The D gene is left open where the match is weak. Only some rows state a clone size, as once, few, many or a class for expanded clones.

j_call v_call d_call clone_size cdr3_aa cdr3_nt
TRBJ1-2 TRBV19 . . CASTGYRDGYTF TGTGCCAGTACAGGGTATCGGGATGGCTACACCTTC
TRBJ1-2 TRBV6-2/TRBV6-3 . few CASSQAYGYTF TGTGCCAGCAGTCAGGCCTATGGCTACACCTTC
TRBJ1-2 TRBV20-1 TRBD1 once CSASALGQANYGYTF TGCAGTGCTAGTGCCCTGGGACAGGCTAACTATGGCTACACCTTC
TRBJ1-1 TRBV3-1 TRBD1 . CASSLTGAGTEAFF TGTGCCAGCAGCCTTACAGGGGCGGGCACTGAAGCTTTCTTT
TRBJ2-7 TRBV6-6 TRBD2 few CASRGSGGTYEQYF TGTGCCAGCAGGGGTAGCGGGGGGACCTACGAGCAGTACTTC
TRBJ2-1 TRBV20-1 . . CSARELNEQFF TGCAGTGCTAGGGAACTCAATGAGCAGTTCTTC
TRBJ1-6 TRBV7-9 TRBD1 . CASSLGTGTVFTPLHF TGTGCCAGCAGCTTAGGGACCGGGACAGTTTTTACACCCCTCCACTTT
TRBJ2-4 TRBV11-2 . . CASSRARYGLSGAKNIQYF TGTGCCAGCAGCCGCGCCCGGTACGGATTAAGCGGGGCCAAAAACATTCAGTACTTC
TRBJ2-1 TRBV12-3/TRBV12-4 TRBD1 few CASSFGRGLYNEQFF TGTGCCAGCAGTTTCGGCAGGGGGCTTTACAATGAGCAGTTCTTC
TRBJ2-1 TRBV20-1 . . CSASTLGGGEYNEQFF TGCAGTGCTAGTACCCTAGGGGGGGGCGAGTACAATGAGCAGTTCTTC
TRBJ1-5 TRBV7-9 . . CASSKDSHNQPQHF TGTGCCAGCAGCAAGGACAGTCACAATCAGCCCCAGCATTTT
TRBJ2-7 TRBV29-1 . . CSGLRDFPPYEQYF TGCAGCGGTCTCCGGGACTTCCCTCCCTACGAGCAGTACTTC
TRBJ2-1 TRBV3-1 TRBD2 . CASSQLGLAVKSYNEQFF TGTGCCAGCAGCCAATTAGGGCTAGCGGTGAAATCCTACAATGAGCAGTTCTTC
TRBJ2-5 TRBV2 TRBD2 . CASNSLAVETQYF TGTGCCAGCAACTCCCTAGCGGTGGAGACCCAGTACTTC
TRBJ1-2 TRBV11-2 . . CASSLAPGRGNYGYTF TGTGCCAGCAGCTTAGCTCCGGGGAGGGGCAACTATGGCTACACCTTC
TRBJ2-5 TRBV11-2 . once CASSLAVGTQETQYF TGTGCCAGCAGCTTAGCGGTTGGCACGCAAGAGACCCAGTACTTC
TRBJ2-7 TRBV9 . . CASSVSGGGTEQYF TGTGCCAGCAGCGTGTCCGGGGGCGGGACCGAGCAGTACTTC
TRBJ1-5 TRBV7-2 TRBD1 . CASRRGLGNQPQHF TGTGCCAGCAGGAGGGGGCTGGGGAATCAGCCCCAGCATTTT
TRBJ1-5 TRBV7-2 . . CASSLWAGLNQSQHF TGTGCCAGCAGCTTATGGGCTGGGTTGAATCAGTCCCAGCATTTT
TRBJ2-2 TRBV19 TRBD1 . CGTGEITGELFF TGCGGGACAGGGGAAATCACCGGGGAGCTGTTTTTT
TRBJ2-1 TRBV7-3 TRBD2 . CASSLGPSGGDNEQFF TGTGCCAGCAGCTTAGGCCCTAGCGGGGGGGACAATGAGCAGTTCTTC
TRBJ2-7 TRBV3-1 TRBD2 . CASSPQAGVPEQYF TGTGCCAGCAGCCCTCAAGCGGGAGTTCCCGAGCAGTACTTC
TRBJ2-7 TRBV5-4 . . CASSLTGLGEQYF TGTGCCAGCAGCCTGACAGGTTTGGGAGAGCAGTACTTC
TRBJ1-1 TRBV5-4 . . CASSPQITTEAFF TGTGCCAGCAGTCCACAGATAACCACTGAAGCTTTCTTT
TRBJ1-1 TRBV10-3 . . CAAKGPVDTEAFF TGTGCCGCCAAGGGACCGGTGGACACTGAAGCTTTCTTT
TRBJ1-5 TRBV19 TRBD1 once CASSIAGTGHSNQPQHF TGTGCCAGTAGTATAGCCGGGACAGGGCATAGCAATCAGCCCCAGCATTTT
TRBJ2-7 TRBV12-3/TRBV12-4 . . CASSLVSGAAYEQYF TGTGCCAGCAGTTTAGTTTCAGGGGCGGCCTACGAGCAGTACTTC
TRBJ2-7 TRBV7-2 . . CASSLDLGKGYEQYF TGTGCCAGCAGCTTAGATCTGGGAAAGGGGTACGAGCAGTACTTC
TRBJ1-5 TRBV6-2/TRBV6-3 TRBD1 . CASSPTGVVQPQHF TGTGCCAGCAGTCCAACAGGGGTCGTTCAGCCCCAGCATTTT
TRBJ2-3 TRBV16 TRBD1 . CASSQQTGGVADTQYF TGTGCCAGCAGCCAACAGACAGGGGGTGTCGCAGATACGCAGTATTTT
TRBJ2-5 TRBV12-3/TRBV12-4 TRBD2 . CATRASGRWGTQYF TGTGCCACAAGAGCTAGCGGGAGGTGGGGGACCCAGTACTTC
TRBJ1-6 TRBV6-9 . . CASSYSTGGHSPLHF TGTGCCAGCAGTTATTCGACAGGTGGCCATTCACCCCTCCACTTT
TRBJ2-1 TRBV20-1 TRBD2 . CSARGGTTSLGQFF TGCAGTGCTAGGGGCGGGACTACTAGCCTGGGGCAGTTCTTC
TRBJ1-1 TRBV7-9 . . CASSPRARNTEAFF TGTGCCAGCAGCCCCAGGGCCCGGAACACTGAAGCTTTCTTT
TRBJ2-3 TRBV2 TRBD2 . CASTNGLAGGADTQYF TGTGCCAGCACCAACGGCCTAGCGGGGGGGGCAGATACGCAGTATTTT
TRBJ2-7 TRBV30 . . CAWYSEGYEQYF TGTGCCTGGTACAGCGAAGGCTACGAGCAGTACTTC
TRBJ2-5 TRBV20-1 . . CSAREGGRRAQYF TGCAGTGCTAGAGAAGGGGGGAGGCGGGCCCAGTACTTC
TRBJ2-7 TRBV7-3 . . CASSPGTLYWFLGQYF TGTGCCAGCAGCCCCGGGACGCTTTATTGGTTCCTCGGACAGTACTTC
TRBJ1-3 TRBV30 . . CAWRTGYSGNTIYF TGTGCCTGGAGAACAGGGTACTCTGGAAACACCATATATTTT
TRBJ2-7 TRBV7-9 TRBD2 once CASSFGLAGGEQYF TGTGCCAGCAGCTTTGGACTAGCGGGAGGCGAGCAGTACTTC
TRBJ1-2 TRBV5-1 . . CASSLGQGLGGYTF TGCGCCAGCAGCTTGGGCCAGGGGTTGGGAGGCTACACCTTC